What follows are 3 T cell receptor beta chains derived from one specimen sequenced in a study of T cell repertoires in cytomegalovirus infection. TCRdb re-analysed the reads in MiXCR, keeping a single row per CDR3 protein. The data show about 900,000 distinct CDR3 sequences, less than 40% seen once. Their antigens remain unidentified. The sample was cultured CD8+ T cells from PBMCs, taken from culture after CMV antigen stimulation. The receptors shown here come from a human donor in good health (CMV status not recorded). Some clones in this sample may be carry-over from other donors' samples.

This clonotype was observed at least ten times. The V gene is TRBV7-2, the J gene TRBJ2-7; D remains ambiguous. CDR3 length: 15 amino acids. CDR1 and CDR2 (germline): SGHTA, FQGNSA. The V end was cut by 1 base, the J end by 7 bases, with 17 bases between. The CDR3 coding sequence is TGTGCCAGCAGCTTAGTTATATCCCCCACAGAGGAGCAGTACTTC. Encoded protein: CASSLVISPTEEQYF.

This clonotype has only a few counts. The rearrangement joins TRBV7-9 to TRBJ1-1; D remains unclear. The CDR3 length is 14 residues. Between the trimmed V and J ends, which lost 5 bases and 0 bases, there was a span of 10 bases. Germline V gives CDR1 SEHNR, CDR2 FQNEAQ (reference sequence). The CDR3, as DNA: TGTGCCAGCAGCCCCGTCAACATGAACACTGAAGCTTTCTTT. As protein: CASSPVNMNTEAFF.

This clonotype came up a few times. This chain connects TRBV4-3 to TRBJ2-2; D is undetermined. Germline V lookup: CDR1 LGHNA, CDR2 YSLEER. CDR3 length: 15 amino acids. The V and J ends lost 0 bases and 6 bases respectively, with 11 bases between them. CDR3 protein: CASSQDPSRAGELFF. The CDR3 DNA reads TGCGCCAGCAGCCAAGACCCTAGTAGGGCCGGGGAGCTGTTTTTT.